One and the same sample provided the 8 T cell receptor beta chains below, sequenced in a study of cytomegalovirus exposure and HLA in healthy donors. The primer mix had 60 Vbeta and 13 Jbeta primers. The repertoire was sequenced with immunoSEQ multiplex PCR; TCRdb's copy has only in-frame clones and lacks some. Counted here are some 100,000 clones, roughly 80% occurring once; the ten biggest clones make up 12% to 15%. The sample taken for sequencing was PBMCs. The source of these receptors is a male donor in good health and CMV-seropositive.

V gene TRBV7-2 combines with J gene TRBJ2-1, with D perhaps TRBD1 (6 bases). The CDR3 extends over 14 amino acids. V shed 0 bases and J shed 5 bases, with 8 bases lying between them. CDR1 and CDR2 (germline): SGHTA, FQGNSA. The CDR3 is CASSLAGTNNEQFF. CDR3 nucleotide sequence: TGTGCCAGCAGCTTAGCGGGGACAAACAATGAGCAGTTCTTC.

This chain links TRBV28 with TRBJ2-5; 9 bases agree with TRBD1. The junction had 8 bases not matched to a gene; V was cut back by 5 bases and J by 4 bases. Germline V gene data show CDR1 as MDHEN and CDR2 as SYDVKM. The CDR3 extends over 15 amino acids. The CDR3 loop reads CASSETGGNRETQYF. In DNA, the CDR3 is TGTGCCAGCAGTGAAACAGGGGGCAACCGAGAGACCCAGTACTTC.

The genes are TRBV5-4 and TRBJ2-3; 11 nucleotides match TRBD1. J gave up 4 bases and V 7 bases, and 2 bases lay outside the gene matches. CDR1 SGHNT and CDR2 YYREEE come from the germline V gene (reference sequence). The CDR3 sequence is 13 residues long. CDR3 sequence: CASGGQGADTQYF. CDR3 coding DNA: TGTGCCAGCGGGGGACAGGGGGCAGATACGCAGTATTTT.

This CDR3 reads CASSQDAGYDYGYTF. CDR3 in DNA: TGCGCCAGCAGCCAAGACGCAGGGTATGACTATGGCTACACCTTC. The chain recombines TRBV4-3 with TRBJ1-2, with a weak D call TRBD1 (5 bases). Germline V gene lookup returns CDR1 LGHNA and CDR2 YSLEER. V lost 0 bases, J lost 3 bases, and 11 bases lay in between. The CDR3 covers 15 residues.

This clone was counted ten times or more. V gene TRBV4-2 combines with J gene TRBJ2-7; a weak D match, TRBD2 (6 bases). The length of the CDR3 is 14 residues. Trimming removed 0 bases from V and 4 bases from J, with 10 bases in between. Germline V CDR1 and CDR2: LGHNA, YNFKEQ. The CDR3 region is CASSQDNGGYEQYF. Here the CDR3 DNA reads TGTGCCAGCAGCCAAGATAACGGGGGATACGAGCAGTACTTC.

This clone was picked up one time. This sequence joins TRBV28 and TRBJ1-1; D may be TRBD1 (5 bases). The CDR3 loop spans 15 amino acids. From germline, CDR1 is MDHEN and CDR2 SYDVKM. The V end lost 8 bases, the J end lost 3 bases, and 19 bases lay between the germline ends. The CDR3 DNA follows: TGTGCCAGCCTACCCCAGGGAGGGAGGGACACTGAAGCTTTCTTT. Its protein is CASLPQGGRDTEAFF.

The chain carries TRBV11-3 and TRBJ2-1; a weak D match, TRBD1 (6 bases). V gave up 5 bases and J gave up 8 bases, with 19 bases separating them. Germline V gene lookup returns CDR1 SGHNT and CDR2 YENEEA. The CDR3 sequence is 15 residues long. CDR3 sequence reads: CASSLNRVGMYEQFF. The CDR3 coding sequence is TGTGCCAGCAGCCTAAACAGGGTCGGTATGTATGAGCAGTTCTTC.

This clone came up a few times. The chain has TRBV5-1 and TRBJ2-2, with 7 bases fitting TRBD2. J lost 3 bases, V lost 1 base, and 3 bases had no gene match. Germline-derived CDR1 and CDR2 are SGHRS and YFSETQ. CDR3 length equals 15 residues. The chain's CDR3 is CASSLRGDHTGELFF. The CDR3 DNA reads as TGCGCCAGCAGCTTGCGGGGGGACCACACCGGGGAGCTGTTTTTT.